This T cell receptor (beta chain) was captured by sequencing in a study of T cell repertoires in cytomegalovirus infection. Study-level information: From public TCR beta signatures came an indication of both CMV infection and matching HLA type.

Broader study findings: Using cumulative public TCR beta family frequency, the authors identified those who carried CMV together with the relevant HLA. Across the ex vivo response, the dominant clonotypes were HLA-C-restricted CMV-specific TCR beta clonotypes.

TCRdb itself ran the reads through MiXCR, one entry per CDR3 protein. The repertoire holds 490,000 or so distinct CDR3 sequences, with approximately 11% as singletons. This clonotype has just a few counts. Antigen unknown. CDR1 and CDR2 (germline): SGHRS, YFSETQ. V lost 7 bases, J lost 5 bases, and 15 bases lay in between. The CDR3 is made up of 13 amino acids. This chain uses TRBV5-1 with TRBJ2-5; D gene uncertain. Input material: PBMCs. The origin of this receptor is a human donor in good health (CMV status not recorded). Some clones in this sample may be carry-over from other donors' samples. This chain's CDR3 is CASWLGPRETQYF. The CDR3 DNA follows: TGCGCCAGCTGGTTAGGTCCTCGGGAGACCCAGTACTTC.